This T cell receptor beta chain was recorded in a study of blood T cell repertoires in COVID-19. Study details: Spain, Italy and the United States supplied samples that represented acute and convalescent COVID-19. Nucleic acid was either cDNA or gDNA, and it came from T cells, B-cell-depleted T cells, or PBMCs.

In its sample, this clone was seen a few times. Under the authors' procedure: Reference gene primer amplification gave nucleated cell count estimates. Assay used: immunoSEQ multiplex PCR; TCRdb lists only in-frame clones, some missing. D and trimming come from the DNA, and the V and J calls and clone size come from that table. The table records about 58,000 clones, over 75% of them present only once. Germline lookup yields CDR1 WNHNN and CDR2 SYGVQD (reference sequence). The V and J ends lost 6 bases and 0 bases respectively, with 9 bases between them. The CDR3 has 13 residues. Sequences were obtained from peripheral blood. The chain couples TRBV10-1 to TRBJ2-7, with a tentative D call TRBD1 (5 bases). The sequence was collected from a woman aged 55-69 years with active COVID-19. This CDR3 reads CASSDSSSYEQYF. DNA of the CDR3: TGCGCCAGCAGCGACAGTAGCTCCTACGAGCAGTACTTC.